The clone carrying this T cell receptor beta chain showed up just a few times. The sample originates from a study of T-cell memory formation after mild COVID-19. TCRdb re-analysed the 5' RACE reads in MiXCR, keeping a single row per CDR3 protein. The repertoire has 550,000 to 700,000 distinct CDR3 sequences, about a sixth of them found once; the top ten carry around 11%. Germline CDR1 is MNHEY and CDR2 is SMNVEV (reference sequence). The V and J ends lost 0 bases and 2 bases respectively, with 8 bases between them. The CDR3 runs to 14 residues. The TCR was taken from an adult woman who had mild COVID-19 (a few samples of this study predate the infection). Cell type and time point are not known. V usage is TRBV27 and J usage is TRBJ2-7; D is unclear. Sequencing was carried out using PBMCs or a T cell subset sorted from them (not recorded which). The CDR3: CASSLSGQAYEQYF. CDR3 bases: TGTGCCAGCAGTTTATCTGGGCAGGCCTACGAGCAGTACTTC.